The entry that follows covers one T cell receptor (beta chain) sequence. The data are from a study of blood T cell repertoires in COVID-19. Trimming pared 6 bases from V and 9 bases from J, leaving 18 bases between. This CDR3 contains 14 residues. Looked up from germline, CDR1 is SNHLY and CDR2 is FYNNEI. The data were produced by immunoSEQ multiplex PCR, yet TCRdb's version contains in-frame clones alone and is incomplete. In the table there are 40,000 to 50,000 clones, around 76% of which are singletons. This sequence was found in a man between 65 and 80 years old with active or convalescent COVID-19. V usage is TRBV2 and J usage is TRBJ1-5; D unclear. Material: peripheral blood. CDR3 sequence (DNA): TGTGCCAGCAGAAATACAGCCCGAGATTCGCCCCAGCATTTT. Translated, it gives CASRNTARDSPQHF. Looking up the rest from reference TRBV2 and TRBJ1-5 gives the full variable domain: EPEVTQTPSHQVTQMGQEVILRCVPISNHLYFYWYRQILGQKVEFLVSFYNNEISEKSEIFDDQFSVERPDGSNFTLKIRSTKLEDSAMYFCASRNTARDSPQHFGDGTRLSIL.